This paragraph reports one T cell receptor (beta chain). This specimen comes from a study of blood T cell repertoires in COVID-19. Germline CDR1 reads SGHNT; CDR2 reads YENEEA. CDR3 size: 17 residues. J was trimmed by 3 bases and V by 0 bases; bases with no gene match: 10. Assay used: immunoSEQ multiplex PCR; TCRdb lists only in-frame clones, some missing. There are about 130,000 clones in the sample; 81% occur only once, and about a sixth lies in the top ten. The sample was peripheral blood. The sequence was obtained from a man younger than 40 with COVID-19, enrolled during active disease. This rearrangement joins TRBV11-3 to TRBJ1-2; 7 positions agree with TRBD1. The CDR3 DNA sequence: TGTGCCAGCAGCTTAGATTCATTGGGGCAGGGGGACTATGGCTACACCTTC. Protein: CASSLDSLGQGDYGYTF.